The 15 T cell receptor beta chains below were found in one sample sequenced in a study of T cell responses to AZD1222 COVID-19 vaccine. Sequenced by immunoSEQ multiplex PCR; TCRdb stores in-frame clones only, minus some. The sample yields 150,000 to 200,000 clones, approximately 94% seen once. The sequencing here drew on peripheral blood, taken 28 days after the second AZD1222 dose. These TCRs come from an adult who received the AZD1222 COVID-19 vaccine.

The chain carries TRBV27 and TRBJ1-5; 7 bases agree with TRBD1. The germline V gene has CDR1 MNHEY and CDR2 SMNVEV (reference sequence). The ends lost 3 bases at V and 0 bases at J; junction bases unmatched: 5. The CDR3 totals 16 residues. This CDR3 is CASSFRGPYSNQPQHF. The CDR3 bases are TGTGCCAGCAGTTTTAGGGGGCCCTATAGCAATCAGCCCCAGCATTTT.

The V gene is TRBV20-1, the J gene TRBJ2-7; D unclear. The CDR3 runs 11 residues. Trimming shortened V by 5 bases and J by 3 bases, and 8 bases separated the two germline ends. Germline V gene data show CDR1 as DFQATT and CDR2 as SNEGSKA (reference sequence). CDR3 loop: CSAQVYYEQYF. The CDR3 DNA sequence: TGCAGTGCTCAGGTCTACTACGAGCAGTACTTC.

The chain has TRBV19 and TRBJ1-5, with D possibly TRBD1 on 6 matching bases. CDR1 is LNHDA, CDR2 SQIVND, per germline (reference sequence). This CDR3 spans 16 amino acids. Trimming took 3 bases from V and 2 from J, leaving 14 bases between them. The CDR3 is CASSILTGRGNQPQHF. Written as DNA, the CDR3 is TGTGCCAGTAGTATCTTGACAGGCAGGGGCAATCAGCCCCAGCATTTT.

The chain employs TRBV10-2 and TRBJ1-5, with D uncertain. Trimming took off 0 bases at V and 2 bases at J, with 5 bases between the two ends. Germline loops: CDR1 WSHSY, CDR2 SAAADI. The CDR3 spans 14 residues. CDR3 bases: TGCGCCAGCAGTGAGTCGGGAGGCAATCAGCCCCAGCATTTT. Translating it yields CASSESGGNQPQHF.

J is TRBJ2-1 and V is TRBV3-1 (or the pseudogene TRBV3-2); D ambiguous. The germline gives CDR1 LGHDT, CDR2 YNNKEL (reference sequence). There are 11 residues in the CDR3. The V end lost 3 bases, the J end lost 10 bases, and 7 bases lay between the germline ends. CDR3 DNA sequence: TGTGCCAGCAGCCAGACTCTAGAGCAGTTCTTC. Translation: CASSQTLEQFF.

The DNA for the CDR3 is TGCGCCAGCAGCACCCTGGCGGGGACTAGCGGGAGAAATGAGCAGTTCTTC. Its translation: CASSTLAGTSGRNEQFF. The genes are TRBV5-1 and TRBJ2-1; TRBD2 aligns across 14 bases. The trim removed 4 bases at V and 7 bases at J, leaving 10 bases unmatched. CDR3 length: 17 amino acids. Germline CDR1 is SGHRS and CDR2 is YFSETQ.

This clone was observed a single time. In DNA form, the CDR3 reads TGCGCCAGCAGCAGGGGGCTAGGTGGCTACACCTTC. Residues: CASSRGLGGYTF. The chain couples TRBV4-1 to TRBJ1-2, with 7 bases fitting TRBD1. V was clipped by 5 bases and J by 7 bases; unmatched bases: 4. Germline CDR1 and CDR2: MGHRA and YSYEKL. The CDR3 runs 12 residues.

This sequence joins TRBV5-1 and TRBJ1-2, with D possibly matching TRBD1 (6 bases). The V end was cut by 7 bases, the J end by 3 bases, with 13 bases between. The CDR3 is made up of 13 amino acids. Germline V gene lookup returns CDR1 SGHRS and CDR2 YFSETQ. The CDR3 nucleotides read TGCGCCAGCCGAAACAGGGTAGACTATGGCTACACCTTC. Its protein product is CASRNRVDYGYTF.

This chain joins TRBV18 and TRBJ2-7; 7 positions match TRBD2. CDR3 length: 14 amino acids. Germline CDR1 and CDR2: KGHSH and LQKENI. The J segment lost 3 bases and the V segment lost 0 bases, leaving 2 bases of the junction unmatched. CDR3: CASSPPGLNYEQYF. The CDR3, as DNA: TGTGCCAGCTCACCACCGGGACTAAACTACGAGCAGTACTTC. Full variable domain (rest looked up from reference TRBV18 and TRBJ2-7): NAGVMQNPRHLVRRRGQEARLRCSPMKGHSHVYWYRQLPEEGLKFMVYLQKENIIDESGMPKERFSAEFPKEGPSILRIQQVVRGDSAAYFCASSPPGLNYEQYFGPGTRLTVT.

The V gene is TRBV9, the J gene TRBJ2-1; D is uncertain. The CDR3 length is 15 residues. Per the germline V gene, CDR1 is SGDLS and CDR2 is YYNGEE. The V and J ends lost 2 bases and 5 bases respectively, with 14 bases between them. In DNA form, the CDR3 reads TGTGCCAGCAGCGTGAAGCTGGGCTTAAACAATGAGCAGTTCTTC. Protein: CASSVKLGLNNEQFF.

The chain has TRBV30 and TRBJ2-5, with D tentatively TRBD1 (5 bases). Trimming shortened V by 2 bases and J by 1 base, and 8 bases separated the two germline ends. The CDR3 is 13 residues long. Germline V gene data show CDR1 as GTSNPN and CDR2 as SVGIG (reference sequence). CDR3 coding DNA: TGTGCCTGGAGTCAGACAGTCCAAGAGACCCAGTACTTC. Translation: CAWSQTVQETQYF. The whole variable domain, remainder taken from reference TRBV30 and TRBJ2-5, is SQTIHQWPATLVQPVGSPLSLECTVEGTSNPNLYWYRQAAGRGLQLLFYSVGIGQISSEVPQNLSASRPQDRQFILSSKKLLLSDSGFYLCAWSQTVQETQYFGPGTRLLVL.

This clone was counted between two and nine times. The V call is TRBV5-4, the J call TRBJ1-1; D remains unclear. CDR1 is SGHNT, CDR2 YYREEE, per germline (reference sequence). The CDR3 has 13 amino acids. The V end lost 3 bases, the J end lost 2 bases, and 8 bases lay between the germline ends. As DNA, the CDR3 is TGTGCCAGCAGCTCCCGCGGTAACACTGAAGCTTTCTTT. Encoded protein: CASSSRGNTEAFF. Full variable domain (missing parts from reference TRBV5-4 and TRBJ1-1): ETGVTQSPTHLIKTRGQQVTLRCSSQSGHNTVSWYQQALGQGPQFIFQYYREEENGRGNFPPRFSGLQFPNYSSELNVNALELDDSALYLCASSSRGNTEAFFGQGTRLTVV.

V and J are TRBV6-1 and TRBJ2-1; 11 bases are shared with TRBD2. Trimming cost V 2 bases and J 4 bases; bases outside gene matches: 4. This CDR3 contains 16 residues. Germline-derived CDR1 and CDR2 are MNHNS and SASEGT. The CDR3 DNA follows: TGTGCCAGCAGTGAACCGGGACTAGCGGTTTACAATGAGCAGTTCTTC. The encoded protein is CASSEPGLAVYNEQFF.

This clone has just a few counts. The V gene is TRBV6-5, the J gene TRBJ1-5; TRBD1 matches at 10 bases. J lost 2 bases, V lost 6 bases, and 4 bases had no gene match. The CDR3 length is 15 residues. CDR1 and CDR2 from the germline V gene are MNHEY and SVGAGI. Written as DNA, the CDR3 is TGTGCCAGCAGCACGGACAGGGGGGGCAATCAGCCCCAGCATTTT. Translation: CASSTDRGGNQPQHF.

The chain uses TRBV6-2 or TRBV6-3 and TRBJ2-4; 12 bases agree with TRBD1. V shed 4 bases and J 0 bases; nucleotides not matched to a gene: 7. Germline assignment: CDR1 MNHEY and CDR2 SVGEGT. The CDR3 covers 18 residues. This CDR3 is CASSFPGQGALAKNIQYF. In DNA form, the CDR3 reads TGTGCCAGCAGTTTCCCGGGACAGGGGGCTTTAGCCAAAAACATTCAGTACTTC.